This entry is about one T cell receptor beta chain. Its cognate antigen is unknown. The sample comes from a study of cytomegalovirus exposure and HLA in healthy donors. Study summary: HLA-typed donors were the source of approximately 80 million unique TCRs, which an early data release held.

PCR used 60 Vbeta primers and 13 Jbeta primers. TCRdb's copy holds only in-frame clones and misses some; the assay was immunoSEQ multiplex PCR. The sample gives around 220,000 clones, 60% to 80% of which show up once; around 1.8% is in the top ten. This CDR3 has 12 residues. V shed 1 base and J shed 9 bases, with 7 bases lying between them. Germline V gives CDR1 SGHVS, CDR2 FNYEAQ. Notes on the study in general: Roughly even sequencing depth across donors was the assumption behind the presence/absence analyses. An analysis done earlier found most TCR beta V segments productive about 87% or about 30% of the time.

Source material: PBMCs. The gene calls are TRBV7-6 and TRBJ2-1; the D is unclear. This clonotype originated in a man between 18 and 29 years old in good health and CMV-seronegative. The chain's CDR3 is CASSLEVAEQFF. The CDR3 DNA reads as TGTGCCAGCAGCTTAGAAGTGGCTGAGCAGTTCTTC.